The 2 T cell receptor beta chains in this list originate from one sample, sequenced in a study of CD8 T cells in ankylosing spondylitis. TCRdb redid the calling of the 5' RACE reads with MiXCR, one entry per CDR3 protein. The repertoire holds a few hundred thousand distinct CDR3 sequences, with over 9.5% as singletons. Input material: blood, either unsorted or a sorted T cell fraction (not recorded which). These receptors originate from a male donor with ankylosing spondylitis or in good health (not recorded which).

In this sample, this clonotype turned up many times. The rearrangement joins TRBV10-3 to TRBJ1-5; 10 bases line up with TRBD1. The CDR3 is made up of 16 amino acids. CDR1 is ENHRY, CDR2 SYGVKD, per germline. V lost 3 bases to trimming and J lost 4 bases; unmatched junction nucleotides: 6. CDR3 region: CAISDGDRGGNQPQHF. As DNA, the CDR3 is TGTGCCATCAGTGACGGGGACAGGGGCGGAAATCAGCCCCAGCATTTT.

This clonotype was seen many times. The CDR3 sequence: CASSLVAGTSGSYEQYF. The DNA for the CDR3 is TGTGCCAGCAGCTTAGTTGCCGGGACTAGCGGGTCCTACGAGCAGTACTTC. The V gene is TRBV7-2, the J gene TRBJ2-7, with TRBD2 identical over 12 bases. CDR1 is SGHTA and CDR2 is FQGNSA in the germline V gene. The CDR3 runs to 17 residues. V gave up 1 base and J gave up 1 base; unmatched junction bases: 5.